The present T cell receptor beta chain was sequenced within a study of identical twins. General observations from the study: With abundant cord blood beta clonotypes, insertions were fewer; memory repertoires showed no such pattern.

TCRdb re-called the 5' RACE reads with MiXCR, one entry per CDR3 protein. Of roughly 1,500,000 distinct CDR3 sequences detected, less than 35% appear once; the ten largest clones hold under 0.35%. Trimming removed 4 bases at V and 6 bases at J, with 12 bases between. Germline lookup yields CDR1 MGHRA and CDR2 YSYEKL. This CDR3 has 13 amino acids. This clonotype was seen a handful of times. The antigen is undetermined. The origin of this receptor is a newborn girl in good health. The chain couples TRBV4-1 to TRBJ1-2, with D perhaps matching TRBD1 (6 bases). The sample was cord blood. This CDR3 is CASSRTGMDGYTF. CDR3 nucleotides: TGCGCCAGCAGCCGTACAGGGATGGATGGCTACACCTTC.